This TCR beta chain was documented in a study of beta chain features in type 1 diabetes. Study-wide findings and caveats: PCR could preferentially amplify shorter templates, alike in patients and controls. Naive, central memory and Treg TCRB repertoires appeared more alike in patients than in healthy donors.

Germline CDR1 and CDR2: MGHDK and SYGVNS. The trim removed 4 bases at V and 6 bases at J, leaving 6 bases unmatched. This CDR3 comprises 13 residues. Note on this clone: The antigen remains unidentified.

Since all of the isolated RNA was reverse transcribed, expressed TCRB transcripts were what got sequenced. Roughly 3.4 million reads were obtained on average from naive, central memory and regulatory T cell samples. Profiling relied on immunoSEQ multiplex PCR, and the TCRdb table lists in-frame clones only, not all of them. The sample shows 360,000 or so clones, about 18% of them seen only once. Central memory, naive, regulatory and stem cell-like memory CD4+ cells were sorted by CD45RO/CCR7/CD25/CD127/CD95/CD27. V and J are TRBV25-1 and TRBJ2-7; 7 nucleotides align to TRBD1. The source material was naive CD4+ T cells from blood. The receptor comes from a woman aged 18-30 years in good health. The CDR3 spells CASSGTTGVEQYF. CDR3 coding DNA: TGTGCCAGCAGTGGAACTACAGGGGTCGAGCAGTACTTC.